The clone carrying this TCR beta chain was counted a few times. V shed 6 bases and J shed 3 bases, with 8 bases lying between them. CDR3 length: 12 residues. Germline V gene lookup returns CDR1 KGHSH and CDR2 LQKENI. This entry belongs to a study of spatial heterogeneity in lung cancer. Each CDR3 protein is one row after TCRdb ran MiXCR on the 5' RACE reads. The sample holds 110,000 or so distinct CDR3 sequences, 11% seen once. Regarding time point: blood at routine non-recurrence follow-up after resection. The clonotype was recovered from a female donor with early-stage non-small cell lung cancer. The input for sequencing was PBMCs, taken at follow-up. The chain combines TRBV18 with TRBJ2-5, with a weak D call TRBD2 (6 bases). For the CDR3, the DNA is TGTGCCAGCTCGGGCGGGAAAGAGACCCAGTACTTC. Translated: CASSGGKETQYF.